The sequence of this T cell receptor (beta chain) was determined in a study of molecular identifiers for immune sequencing clone quantification. TCRdb itself ran the PCR reads through MiXCR, one entry per CDR3 protein. The profile covers about 54,000 distinct CDR3 sequences, with under 30% appearing a single time and approximately 1.9% taken by the ten largest. Germline values: CDR1 LNHDA, CDR2 SQIVND (reference sequence). The CDR3 is 13 residues long. Deletions cut 1 base from V and 5 bases from J, with 5 bases between. This clonotype was seen at least ten times. The V and J genes are TRBV19 and TRBJ2-2; D gene unclear. The sequence derives from a human donor in good health. Some libraries in this study had Jurkat cell RNA spiked in. Sample: naive CD8+ T cells from blood, with Jurkat cell RNA spiked in. Subset of the sample: FACS-sorted CD8+CD4-CCR7+CD45RA+ naive T cells. CDR3 in amino acids: CASSIVVTGELFF. CDR3 DNA sequence: TGTGCCAGTAGTATAGTTGTGACCGGGGAGCTGTTTTTT.